This entry concerns a single TCR beta chain. Seattle's enrolled individuals joined amid active infection and were then monitored longitudinally. Looked up from germline, CDR1 is LGHNT and CDR2 is FRNRAP. The CDR3 covers 14 residues. V trimming: 4 bases; J trimming: 5 bases; junction bases outside the gene matches: 7. The data derive from a study of blood T cell repertoires in COVID-19. Background on the study: Sites across the United States, Italy and Spain contributed samples from acute and convalescent COVID-19. In each case, the material was cDNA or gDNA derived from T cells, B-cell-depleted T cells, or PBMCs.

Under the authors' procedure: Scientists estimated how many nucleated cells there were by amplifying reference gene primers. Produced via immunoSEQ multiplex PCR; TCRdb's table is partial and in-frame only. V, J and clone size reflect that table, while D and trimming were determined from the DNA. The data show 150,000 or so clones, around 89% seen once. This chain links TRBV12-5 with TRBJ2-5; 7 bases fit TRBD1. This sequence was found in a man aged 18 to 30 with COVID-19, enrolled during active disease. Sequencing used peripheral blood. CDR3 protein: CASGSDRVGETQYF. CDR3 DNA: TGTGCTAGTGGTTCCGACAGGGTAGGCGAGACCCAGTACTTC.